One and the same sample provided the 11 T cell receptor beta chains below, sequenced in a study of siplizumab effects on memory and regulatory T cells. TCRdb keeps only in-frame clones here, not all; method: immunoSEQ multiplex PCR. There are about 100,000 clones in the sample; 91% occur only once, and about 0.15% lies in the top ten. The sample comprised CD4+ T cells sorted from blood. The receptors stem from a human donor in good health.

V is TRBV19 and J is TRBJ2-7, with 14 positions matching TRBD2. Germline loops: CDR1 LNHDA, CDR2 SQIVND (reference sequence). The CDR3 has 15 amino acids. CDR3 in DNA: TGTGCCAGTAGTCAATCGGGACTAGCGGGGGCCGTTCTAATGGTC. It is translated as CASSQSGLAGAVLMV.

The chain employs TRBV28 and TRBJ2-5; D possibly matches TRBD1 or TRBD2 (6 bases each). V lost 4 bases, J lost 1 base, and 13 bases lay in between. The CDR3 is 15 residues long. Per germline, CDR1 MDHEN and CDR2 SYDVKM. The CDR3 sequence is CASSSPRGPQETQYF. Here the CDR3 DNA reads TGTGCCAGCAGTTCCCCCCGGGGGCCCCAAGAGACCCAGTACTTC.

This clone was observed a single time. The J gene is TRBJ1-1, the V gene TRBV11-3, with 8 bases aligning to TRBD1. The CDR3 covers 11 residues. The germline V gene encodes CDR1 SGHNT and CDR2 YENEEA. V lost 7 bases, J lost 10 bases, and 5 bases stayed unmatched. The CDR3 DNA sequence: TGTGCCAGCACCCATACAGGGGGAGCTTTCTTT. Translating gives CASTHTGGAFF. Full variable domain (remainder filled in from reference TRBV11-3 and TRBJ1-1): EAGVVQSPRYKIIEKKQPVAFWCNPISGHNTLYWYLQNLGQGPELLIRYENEEAVDDSQLPKDRFSAERLKGVDSTLKIQPAELGDSAVYLCASTHTGGAFFGQGTRLTVV.

The J gene is TRBJ1-5, the V gene TRBV19; D is undetermined. Trimming removed 7 bases from V and 0 bases from J, with 19 bases in between. The germline V gene has CDR1 LNHDA and CDR2 SQIVND (reference sequence). This CDR3 has 17 residues. CDR3 region: CASNKGRENYSNQPQHF. In DNA, the CDR3 is TGTGCCAGTAATAAGGGCCGGGAAAATTATAGCAATCAGCCCCAGCATTTT.

J is TRBJ2-5 and V is TRBV11-3; the D is unclear. Germline CDR1 reads SGHNT; CDR2 reads YENEEA. Trimming left V 5 bases short and J 2 bases short, with 12 bases between. The CDR3 contains 14 residues. The CDR3 here is CASSPGAAQETQYF. For the CDR3, the DNA is TGTGCCAGCAGCCCAGGTGCGGCTCAAGAGACCCAGTACTTC.

The chain carries TRBV9 and TRBJ2-4; tentative D call: TRBD2 (6 bases). Deletions cut 0 bases from V and 1 base from J, with 17 bases between. Per the germline V gene, CDR1 is SGDLS and CDR2 is YYNGEE. This CDR3 contains 18 residues. CDR3 nucleotide sequence: TGTGCCAGCAGCGTAGATCAGGGAGGATTTTCGGCCAAAAACATTCAGTACTTC. This encodes CASSVDQGGFSAKNIQYF.

J is TRBJ1-2 and V is TRBV7-2; D is ambiguous. The CDR3 is made up of 12 amino acids. Germline V gene data show CDR1 as SGHTA and CDR2 as FQGNSA. Trimming pared 1 base from V and 4 bases from J, leaving 4 bases between. CDR3 in DNA: TGTGCCAGCAGCTTAGGGATCTATGGCTACACCTTC. Translated, it gives CASSLGIYGYTF.

The rearrangement joins TRBV11-2 to TRBJ1-6; TRBD1 aligns across 7 bases. The V segment lost 0 bases and the J segment 4 bases; nucleotides outside the gene matches: 6. Germline V gene sequence: CDR1 SGHAT, CDR2 FQNNGV. This CDR3 is 17 amino acids long. CDR3: CASSLDNRGAYNSPLHF. The CDR3 nucleotides read TGTGCCAGCAGCTTAGACAACAGGGGAGCGTATAATTCACCCCTCCACTTT.

The chain joins TRBV6-5 to TRBJ1-4; D uncertain. CDR3 length: 12 amino acids. Germline V gene lookup returns CDR1 MNHEY and CDR2 SVGAGI. V lost 6 bases and J lost 11, with 13 bases in between. CDR3 sequence: CASRALAGKLFF. DNA for the CDR3: TGTGCCAGCAGGGCATTAGCTGGGAAACTGTTTTTT.

This chain joins TRBV18 and TRBJ1-5; possible D gene TRBD1, 6 bases. The V gene lost 0 bases and the J gene lost 4 bases, with 13 bases spanning the gap. CDR1 KGHSH and CDR2 LQKENI come from the germline V gene. The CDR3 loop spans 16 amino acids. This chain's CDR3 is CASSPPSQGRNQPQHF. CDR3 nucleotides: TGTGCCAGCTCACCACCATCACAGGGAAGGAATCAGCCCCAGCATTTT.

The DNA of the CDR3 is TGTGCCAGCAGCTTAAATGTGGGCACTGAAGCTTTCTTT. This sequence encodes CASSLNVGTEAFF. The chain couples TRBV11-2 to TRBJ1-1; no clear D gene. V gave up 2 bases and J gave up 4 bases, with 8 bases separating them. Germline CDR1 and CDR2: SGHAT and FQNNGV. The CDR3 has 13 residues.